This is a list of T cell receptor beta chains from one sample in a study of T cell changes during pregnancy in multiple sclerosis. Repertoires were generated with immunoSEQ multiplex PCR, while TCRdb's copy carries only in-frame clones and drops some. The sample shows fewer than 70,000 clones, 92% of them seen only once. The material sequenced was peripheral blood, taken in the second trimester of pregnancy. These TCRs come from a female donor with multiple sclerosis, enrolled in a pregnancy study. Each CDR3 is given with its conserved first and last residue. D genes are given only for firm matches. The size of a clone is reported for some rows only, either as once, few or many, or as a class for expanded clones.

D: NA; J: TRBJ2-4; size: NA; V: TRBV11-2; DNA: TGTGCCAGCAGCCGTCTATTAAGGACAGACCAAAACATTCAGTACTTC; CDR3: CASSRLLRTDQNIQYF
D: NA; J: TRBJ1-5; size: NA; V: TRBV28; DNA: TGTGCCAGCAGTTTGAGGGCAGGGGCCTATAGCAATCAGCCCCAGCATTTT; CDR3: CASSLRAGAYSNQPQHF
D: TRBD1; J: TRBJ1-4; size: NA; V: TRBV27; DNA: TGTGCCAGCCGCGGGGGACAGGGCCATGAAAAACTGTTTTTT; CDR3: CASRGGQGHEKLFF
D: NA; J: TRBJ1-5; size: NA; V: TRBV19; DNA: TGTGCCAGTAGTCTCGGAAGACAGGGCAATCAGCCCCAGCATTTT; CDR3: CASSLGRQGNQPQHF
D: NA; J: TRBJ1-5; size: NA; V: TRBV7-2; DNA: TGTGCCAGCAGACAGGGAAATCAGCCCCAGCATTTT; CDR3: CASRQGNQPQHF
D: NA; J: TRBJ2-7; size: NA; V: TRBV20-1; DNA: TGCAGTGCTTCGGGAGCCTACGAGCAGTACTTC; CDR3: CSASGAYEQYF
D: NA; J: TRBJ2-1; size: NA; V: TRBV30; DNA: TGTGCCGGAAAAAACGGGACTCTCCTGGGTGTTGGGAAGTTCTTC; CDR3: CAGKNGTLLGVGKFF
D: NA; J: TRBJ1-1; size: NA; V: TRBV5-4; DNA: TGTGCCAGCAGCCCATTGCGGGGGAAGCTCACTGAAGCTTTCTTT; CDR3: CASSPLRGKLTEAFF
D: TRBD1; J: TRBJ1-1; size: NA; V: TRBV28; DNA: TGTGCCAGCAAATTACGGACAGGGGGAGCTTTCTTT; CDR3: CASKLRTGGAFF
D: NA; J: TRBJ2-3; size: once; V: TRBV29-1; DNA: TGCAGCGTCTCGGACTTCACAGATACGCAGTATTTT; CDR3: CSVSDFTDTQYF
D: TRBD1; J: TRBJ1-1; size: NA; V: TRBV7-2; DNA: TGTGCCAGCAGCTTTTCAGGGGGGTGGACTGAAGCTTTCTTT; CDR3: CASSFSGGWTEAFF
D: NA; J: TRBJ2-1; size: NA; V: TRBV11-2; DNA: TGTGCCAGCAGCTTAGTTAACAATGAGCAGTTCTTC; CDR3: CASSLVNNEQFF
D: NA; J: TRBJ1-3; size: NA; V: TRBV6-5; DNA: TGTGCCAGCAGTCCCACGAGGTTGGCCCAAAACACCATATATTTT; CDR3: CASSPTRLAQNTIYF
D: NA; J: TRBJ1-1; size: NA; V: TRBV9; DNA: TGTGCCAGCAGCGTCTCCGTTATGAACACTGAAGCTTTCTTT; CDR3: CASSVSVMNTEAFF
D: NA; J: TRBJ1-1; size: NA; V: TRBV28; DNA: TGTGCCAGCAGTTCCCCTGACAGGAACACTGAAGCTTTCTTT; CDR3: CASSSPDRNTEAFF
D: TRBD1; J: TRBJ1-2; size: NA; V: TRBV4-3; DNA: TGCGCCAGCAGCCCAGGACAGGCCGACTCCTCTTATGGCTACACCTTC; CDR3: CASSPGQADSSYGYTF
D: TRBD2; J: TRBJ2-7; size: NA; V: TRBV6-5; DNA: TGTGCCAGCAGAACCGGGACTAGCGGGTTGTACGAGCAGTACTTC; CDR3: CASRTGTSGLYEQYF
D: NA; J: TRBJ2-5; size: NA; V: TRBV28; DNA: TGTGCCAGCAGTTTGGAGAGTCCTGCTAACCAGTACTTC; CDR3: CASSLESPANQYF
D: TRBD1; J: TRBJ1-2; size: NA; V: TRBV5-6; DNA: TGTGCCAGCAGCTTGGGGACGCCAGGGGGCAAAGGCTACACCTTC; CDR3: CASSLGTPGGKGYTF
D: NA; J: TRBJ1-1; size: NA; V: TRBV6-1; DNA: TGTGCCAGCAGTGACCAAGGGGTATCTGAAGCTTTCTTT; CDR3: CASSDQGVSEAFF
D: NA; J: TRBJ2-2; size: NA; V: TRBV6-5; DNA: TGTGCCAGCCCCTACAAGGACAGTGGCGGGGAGCTGTTTTTT; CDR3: CASPYKDSGGELFF
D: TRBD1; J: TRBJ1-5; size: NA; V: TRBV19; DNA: TGTGCCAGTAGTGGACAGGGGGGACATCAGCCCCAGCATTTT; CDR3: CASSGQGGHQPQHF
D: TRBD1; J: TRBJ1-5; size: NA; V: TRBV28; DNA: TGTGCCAGCAGTTACCAGGGGGGTTATCAGCCCCAGCATTTT; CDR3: CASSYQGGYQPQHF